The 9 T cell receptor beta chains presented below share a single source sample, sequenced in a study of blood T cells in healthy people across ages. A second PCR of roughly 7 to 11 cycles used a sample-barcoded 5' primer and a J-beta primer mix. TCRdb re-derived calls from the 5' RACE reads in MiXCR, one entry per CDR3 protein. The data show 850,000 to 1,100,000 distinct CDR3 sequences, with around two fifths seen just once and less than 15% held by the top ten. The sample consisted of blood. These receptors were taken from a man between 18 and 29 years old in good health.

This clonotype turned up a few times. CDR3 sequence reads: CSASGSSYGYTF. CDR3 DNA sequence: TGCAGTGCTAGCGGCAGTTCGTATGGCTACACCTTC. The V and J genes are TRBV20-1 and TRBJ1-2; D gene unclear. Germline CDR1 reads DFQATT; CDR2 reads SNEGSKA (reference sequence). Between the trimmed V and J ends, which lost 3 bases and 5 bases, there was a span of 10 bases. The length of the CDR3 is 12 residues.

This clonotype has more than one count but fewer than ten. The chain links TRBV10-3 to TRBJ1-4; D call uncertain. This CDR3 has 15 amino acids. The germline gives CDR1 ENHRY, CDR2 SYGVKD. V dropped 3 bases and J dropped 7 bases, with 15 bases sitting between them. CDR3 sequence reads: CAISDPGSLGEKLFF. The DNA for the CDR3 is TGTGCCATCAGTGACCCCGGGAGTCTTGGTGAAAAACTGTTTTTT.

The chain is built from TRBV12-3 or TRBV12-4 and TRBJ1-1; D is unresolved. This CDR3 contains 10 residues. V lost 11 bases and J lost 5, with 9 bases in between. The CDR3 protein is CACSGTEAFF. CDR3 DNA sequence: TGTGCCTGTTCGGGGACTGAAGCTTTCTTT.

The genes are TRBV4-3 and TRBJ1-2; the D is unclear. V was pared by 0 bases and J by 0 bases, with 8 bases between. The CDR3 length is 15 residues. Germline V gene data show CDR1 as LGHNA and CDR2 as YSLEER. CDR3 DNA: TGCGCCAGCAGCCAAGATACATACTCTAACTATGGCTACACCTTC. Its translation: CASSQDTYSNYGYTF.

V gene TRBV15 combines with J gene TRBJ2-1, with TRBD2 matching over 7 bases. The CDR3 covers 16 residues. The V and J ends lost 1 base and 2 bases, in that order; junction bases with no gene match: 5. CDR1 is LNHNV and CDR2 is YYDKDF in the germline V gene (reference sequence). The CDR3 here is CATSRGASGTYNEQFF. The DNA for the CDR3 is TGTGCCACCAGCAGAGGGGCTAGCGGAACCTACAATGAGCAGTTCTTC.

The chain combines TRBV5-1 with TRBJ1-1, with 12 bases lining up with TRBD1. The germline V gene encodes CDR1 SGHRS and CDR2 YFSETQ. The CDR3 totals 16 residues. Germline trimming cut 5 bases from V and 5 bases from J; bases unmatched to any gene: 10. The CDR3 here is CASSHAGQGARTEAFF. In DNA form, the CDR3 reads TGCGCCAGCAGTCACGCGGGACAGGGGGCGAGGACTGAAGCTTTCTTT.

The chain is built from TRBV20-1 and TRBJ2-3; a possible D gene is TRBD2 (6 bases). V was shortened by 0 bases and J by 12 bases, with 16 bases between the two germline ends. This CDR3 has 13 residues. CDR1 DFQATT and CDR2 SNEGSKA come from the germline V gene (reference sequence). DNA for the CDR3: TGCAGTGCTAGAGACGTTGGGCGGGGCAGACAGTATTTT. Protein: CSARDVGRGRQYF.

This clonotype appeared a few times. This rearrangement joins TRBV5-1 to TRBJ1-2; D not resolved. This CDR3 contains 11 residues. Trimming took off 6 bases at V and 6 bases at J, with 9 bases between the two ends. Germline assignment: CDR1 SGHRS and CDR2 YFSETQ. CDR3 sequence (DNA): TGCGCCAGCACTGACACAAATGGCTACACCTTC. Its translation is CASTDTNGYTF.

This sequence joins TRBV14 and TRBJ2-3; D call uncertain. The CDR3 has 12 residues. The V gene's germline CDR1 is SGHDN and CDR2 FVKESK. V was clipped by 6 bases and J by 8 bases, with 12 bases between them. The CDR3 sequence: CASRRGPGTQYF. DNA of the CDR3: TGTGCCAGCAGACGAGGTCCCGGTACGCAGTATTTT.